This entry lists 24 T cell receptor beta chains sequenced from one sample in a study of T cell responses to AZD1222 COVID-19 vaccine. Measured with immunoSEQ multiplex PCR; TCRdb has only the in-frame clones, and not every one. Among some 120,000 clones, approximately 86% were seen once, and the ten largest hold roughly 12%. Sequenced material: peripheral blood, taken on day 0 of AZD1222 vaccination. These receptor sequences come from an adult in good health.

The J gene is TRBJ1-2, the V gene TRBV20-1; tentatively, D is TRBD1 (5 bases). Trimming shortened V by 3 bases and J by 5 bases, and 13 bases separated the two germline ends. This CDR3 is built from 13 residues. CDR1 and CDR2 (germline): DFQATT, SNEGSKA (reference sequence). The CDR3 DNA reads TGCAGTGCTAGTTCAGGGCGAGGGTATGGCTACACCTTC. Encoded protein: CSASSGRGYGYTF.

This chain connects TRBV5-1 to TRBJ2-1, with 9 bases aligning to TRBD2. This CDR3 comprises 16 residues. CDR1 SGHRS and CDR2 YFSETQ come from the germline V gene. Trimming removed 2 bases from V and 3 bases from J; junction bases left unmatched: 6. The CDR3 DNA is TGCGCCAGCAGCTTACCGGGACTAGCCGTCTACAATGAGCAGTTCTTC. Translation gives CASSLPGLAVYNEQFF.

V gene TRBV10-3 combines with J gene TRBJ1-1; TRBD1 agrees at 8 bases. The CDR3 is 15 residues long. J was trimmed by 2 bases and V by 2 bases; bases with no gene match: 4. Germline assignment: CDR1 ENHRY and CDR2 SYGVKD. CDR3 sequence (DNA): TGTGCCATCAGTGAGCGGACAGGGCAAAACACTGAAGCTTTCTTT. It is translated as CAISERTGQNTEAFF.

The sample holds a few counts of this clone. The chain combines TRBV9 with TRBJ2-2; 10 nucleotides match TRBD1. CDR1 is SGDLS, CDR2 YYNGEE, per germline. V gave up 0 bases and J gave up 7 bases; unmatched junction bases: 3. The CDR3 totals 15 residues. For the CDR3, the DNA is TGTGCCAGCAGCGTAGGGACAGGGGGTGACGGGGAGCTGTTTTTT. It encodes CASSVGTGGDGELFF.

This rearrangement joins TRBV27 to TRBJ2-7; D possibly corresponds to TRBD1 (5 bases). The germline V and J ends were trimmed by 3 bases and 2 bases, with 11 bases remaining between them. The germline V gene has CDR1 MNHEY and CDR2 SMNVEV (reference sequence). The CDR3 is 14 amino acids. The CDR3 spells CASSFQGTTYEQYF. Written as DNA, the CDR3 is TGTGCCAGCAGTTTCCAGGGCACCACCTACGAGCAGTACTTC.

CDR3 protein: CASSQFSGRAPYEQYF. The CDR3 coding sequence is TGCGCCAGCAGCCAATTTAGCGGGAGGGCCCCCTACGAGCAGTACTTC. This chain uses TRBV4-1 with TRBJ2-7; 11 bases agree with TRBD2. The germline V gene encodes CDR1 MGHRA and CDR2 YSYEKL. J lost 2 bases, V lost 2 bases, and 5 bases had no gene match. The CDR3 spans 16 residues.

CDR3: CASSPVQGASYEQYF. The CDR3 bases are TGTGCCAGCAGCCCAGTTCAGGGGGCATCGTACGAGCAGTACTTC. The rearrangement uses TRBV11-1 and TRBJ2-7, with TRBD1 matching over 8 bases. Trimming removed 5 bases from V and 4 bases from J; junction bases left unmatched: 10. CDR1 and CDR2 from the germline V gene are SGHAT and FQDESV (reference sequence). This CDR3 comprises 15 residues.

Notes on this clone: One junction end disagrees with the germline gene, perhaps due to a read error. This chain uses TRBV7-2 with TRBJ1-3, with D possibly matching TRBD1 (5 bases). The CDR3 length is 17 residues. The germline V gene encodes CDR1 SGHTA and CDR2 FQGNSA. The CDR3 region is CASRVTGHSRAGNTIYF. CDR3 nucleotide sequence: TGTGCCAGCAGAGTAACGGGGCACTCCCGGGCTGGGAACACCATATATTTT.

The rearrangement joins TRBV7-2 to TRBJ1-5; 8 nucleotides agree with TRBD1. The CDR3 consists of 15 residues. Germline CDR1 is SGHTA and CDR2 is FQGNSA. The V gene end was trimmed by 1 base and the J gene end by 3 bases; junction bases not matched to a gene: 2. The CDR3, as DNA: TGTGCCAGCAGCTTAGTACAGGGGGTCAATCAGCCCCAGCATTTT. It is translated as CASSLVQGVNQPQHF.

This chain joins TRBV25-1 and TRBJ2-5; D uncertain. Trimming left V 1 base short and J 0 bases short, with 3 bases between. Germline V lookup: CDR1 MGHDK, CDR2 SYGVNS. The length of the CDR3 is 13 residues. DNA of the CDR3: TGTGCCAGCAGTGAATCAGACCAAGAGACCCAGTACTTC. Residues: CASSESDQETQYF.

This sequence joins TRBV3-1 (or the pseudogene TRBV3-2) and TRBJ2-1; 7 nucleotides line up with TRBD2. The CDR3 has 16 amino acids. V lost 2 bases and J lost 4; bases outside the gene matches: 8. Germline V gene data show CDR1 as LGHDT and CDR2 as YNNKEL (reference sequence). The CDR3 nucleotides read TGTGCCAGCAGCCAACATGTGACTAGCTCTTACAATGAGCAGTTCTTC. Translated, it gives CASSQHVTSSYNEQFF.

The V and J genes are TRBV5-4 and TRBJ1-1, with unresolved D. V gave up 4 bases and J gave up 1 base, with 2 bases separating them. Germline V gives CDR1 SGHNT, CDR2 YYREEE (reference sequence). CDR3 length: 11 amino acids. CDR3 amino acids: CASSANTEAFF. CDR3 nucleotide sequence: TGTGCCAGCAGCGCGAACACTGAAGCTTTCTTT.

This clone has a handful of counts. The chain employs TRBV7-8 and TRBJ1-3; D call uncertain. Trimming took off 5 bases at V and 1 base at J, with 15 bases between the two ends. The CDR3 length is 16 residues. From germline, CDR1 is SGHVS and CDR2 FQNEAQ. The CDR3, as DNA: TGTGCCAGCAGCACCTACACCTTGGGGTCTGGAAACACCATATATTTT. It translates to CASSTYTLGSGNTIYF.

The chain combines TRBV7-6 with TRBJ1-2; a weak D match, TRBD1 (6 bases). Germline assignment: CDR1 SGHVS and CDR2 FNYEAQ. V gave up 6 bases and J gave up 7 bases, with 18 bases separating them. The CDR3 sequence is 14 residues long. CDR3 sequence: CASRISTGSGGYTF. CDR3 bases: TGTGCCAGCAGGATATCGACAGGAAGCGGTGGCTACACCTTC.

This chain connects TRBV2 to TRBJ1-2, with D unclear. The germline CDR1 and CDR2 sequences are SNHLY and FYNNEI. The V end lost 0 bases, the J end lost 14 bases, and 10 bases lay between the germline ends. CDR3 length: 11 amino acids. The CDR3 bases are TGTGCCAGCAGTGAAGCGAGGAGCCTAACCTTC. Amino acid sequence: CASSEARSLTF.

CDR3 in amino acids: CASSRDRAQPQHF. CDR3 nucleotides: TGTGCCAGTAGTAGGGACAGGGCACAGCCCCAGCATTTT. V is TRBV19 and J is TRBJ1-5; 9 nucleotides align to TRBD1. V was clipped by 4 bases and J by 7 bases; unmatched bases: 2. Germline CDR1 reads LNHDA; CDR2 reads SQIVND (reference sequence). This CDR3 is 13 amino acids long.

The genes are TRBV7-2 and TRBJ2-3; 8 bases are a match to TRBD2. V dropped 5 bases and J dropped 5; count of bases not matched to a gene: 6. Germline CDR1 reads SGHTA; CDR2 reads FQGNSA. The CDR3 has 14 residues. The DNA for the CDR3 is TGTGCCAGCAGCATTAGCGGGGAGGGAGATACGCAGTATTTT. Translating gives CASSISGEGDTQYF.

The chain carries TRBV5-6 and TRBJ1-3; a possible D gene is TRBD1 (5 bases). This CDR3 comprises 14 residues. Germline V lookup: CDR1 SGHDT, CDR2 YYEEEE. Deletions cut 2 bases from V and 2 bases from J, with 8 bases between. The CDR3 DNA reads as TGTGCCAGCAGCTTTTTAGGGGCTGGAAACACCATATATTTT. As protein: CASSFLGAGNTIYF.

The V call is TRBV7-2, the J call TRBJ1-1, with D possibly being TRBD1 (6 bases). Trimming stripped 1 base from V and 8 bases from J, with 11 bases between. The CDR3 sequence is 13 residues long. The germline V gene encodes CDR1 SGHTA and CDR2 FQGNSA. The CDR3: CASSLGTAKEAFF. The CDR3 nucleotides read TGTGCCAGCAGCTTAGGGACAGCCAAAGAAGCTTTCTTT.

V is TRBV30 and J is TRBJ1-5; D is undetermined. The CDR3 runs 13 residues. Trimming stripped 2 bases from V and 8 bases from J, with 13 bases between. Per the germline V gene, CDR1 is GTSNPN and CDR2 is SVGIG (reference sequence). This CDR3 is CAWSRGVGEPQHF. In DNA form, the CDR3 reads TGTGCCTGGAGTCGCGGGGTCGGTGAGCCCCAGCATTTT.

The genes are TRBV27 and TRBJ2-7; the match to TRBD1 covers 9 bases. The V segment lost 6 bases and the J segment 6 bases; nucleotides outside the gene matches: 12. CDR1 is MNHEY, CDR2 SMNVEV, per germline (reference sequence). This CDR3 is 15 amino acids long. CDR3 DNA sequence: TGTGCCAGCAGAGTTACCGGGACAGGGCTCTTCGAGCAGTACTTC. Translating it yields CASRVTGTGLFEQYF.

This clone was picked up a small number of times. The genes are TRBV30 and TRBJ2-7; unclear D gene. Germline lookup yields CDR1 GTSNPN and CDR2 SVGIG (reference sequence). V shed 3 bases and J shed 2 bases, with 5 bases lying between them. The CDR3 has 11 amino acids. CDR3 sequence: CAWSAAYEQYF. In DNA form, the CDR3 reads TGTGCCTGGAGCGCAGCCTACGAGCAGTACTTC. The entire variable domain, with the rest obtained from reference TRBV30 and TRBJ2-7, is as follows: SQTIHQWPATLVQPVGSPLSLECTVEGTSNPNLYWYRQAAGRGLQLLFYSVGIGQISSEVPQNLSASRPQDRQFILSSKKLLLSDSGFYLCAWSAAYEQYFGPGTRLTVT.

The V gene is TRBV6-5, the J gene TRBJ1-6; maybe TRBD1 (5 bases). The CDR3 totals 15 residues. CDR1 and CDR2 (germline): MNHEY, SVGAGI. V was cut by 0 bases and J by 7 bases, with 10 bases left in between. CDR3 amino acids: CASSYSRQQNSPLHF. The CDR3 DNA reads as TGTGCCAGCAGTTACTCCCGACAGCAAAATTCACCCCTCCACTTT.

The gene calls are TRBV5-1 and TRBJ2-5; 14 bases are shared with TRBD2. With 4 bases clipped from V and 4 bases from J, the junction kept 3 bases outside the gene matches. The CDR3 consists of 15 residues. Germline V lookup: CDR1 SGHRS, CDR2 YFSETQ. Written as DNA, the CDR3 is TGCGCCAGCAGCCGGGGGACTAGCGGGGGAGAGACCCAGTACTTC. It specifies CASSRGTSGGETQYF.